These T cell receptor beta chains were read from a single sample in a study of cytomegalovirus exposure and HLA in healthy donors. TCRdb's table, derived via immunoSEQ multiplex PCR, lists solely in-frame clones and lacks some. Of approximately 75,000 clones in the sample, roughly 74% were seen once. Sequencing used PBMCs. These receptor sequences come from a woman between 55 and 75 years old in good health and CMV-seropositive. Each CDR3 is given with its conserved first and last residue. D genes are given only for firm matches. Some rows have no size entry. The others give once, few or many, or a class for an expanded clone.

D: TRBD1; V: TRBV7-3; length: 13; size: few; J: TRBJ2-3; CDR3: CASGQGITDTQYF; DNA: TGTGCCAGCGGACAGGGCATAACAGATACGCAGTATTTT
D: .; V: TRBV25-1; length: 14; size: .; J: TRBJ1-2; CDR3: CASSRSGGDYGYTF; DNA: TGTGCCAGCAGCCGGAGTGGGGGGGACTATGGCTACACCTTC
D: TRBD1; V: TRBV30; length: 15; size: .; J: TRBJ2-5; CDR3: CAWSRDRGLGETQYF; DNA: TGTGCCTGGAGTCGGGACAGGGGCTTGGGAGAGACCCAGTACTTC
D: .; V: TRBV30; length: 12; size: .; J: TRBJ1-4; CDR3: CAWRALDSKLFF; DNA: TGTGCCTGGAGGGCCTTAGATAGCAAACTGTTTTTT
D: .; V: TRBV18; length: 17; size: .; J: TRBJ1-1; CDR3: CASSPIRTGAQNTEAFF; DNA: TGTGCCAGCTCACCAATAAGAACGGGAGCTCAGAACACTGAAGCTTTCTTT
D: TRBD2; V: TRBV15; length: 15; size: .; J: TRBJ2-1; CDR3: CATSRPGLASNEQFF; DNA: TGTGCCACCAGCAGACCGGGACTAGCCTCCAATGAGCAGTTCTTC
D: TRBD1; V: TRBV18; length: 14; size: .; J: TRBJ2-7; CDR3: CASSPGTGAYEQYF; DNA: TGTGCCAGCTCACCCGGGACAGGGGCCTACGAGCAGTACTTC
D: TRBD1; V: TRBV27; length: 14; size: .; J: TRBJ2-7; CDR3: CASSLTGASYEQYF; DNA: TGTGCCAGCAGCCTGACAGGGGCGTCCTACGAGCAGTACTTC
D: TRBD1; V: TRBV2; length: 13; size: few; J: TRBJ1-4; CDR3: CATRDRAGEKLFF; DNA: TGTGCCACCAGGGACAGGGCGGGTGAAAAACTGTTTTTT
D: TRBD2; V: TRBV7-2; length: 15; size: .; J: TRBJ2-1; CDR3: CASSLGLAGINEQFF; DNA: TGTGCCAGCAGCTTAGGACTAGCGGGGATTAATGAGCAGTTCTTC
D: .; V: TRBV4-2; length: 16; size: .; J: TRBJ1-4; CDR3: CASSQVGGGTNEKLFF; DNA: TGTGCCAGCAGCCAAGTCGGGGGAGGGACTAATGAAAAACTGTTTTTT
D: .; V: TRBV2; length: 12; size: .; J: TRBJ1-1; CDR3: CASRADSTEAFF; DNA: TGTGCCAGCAGGGCGGACAGCACTGAAGCTTTCTTT
D: .; V: TRBV30; length: 14; size: .; J: TRBJ2-5; CDR3: CAWSKPSGQETQYF; DNA: TGTGCCTGGAGTAAGCCCAGCGGCCAAGAGACCCAGTACTTC
D: .; V: TRBV9; length: 14; size: .; J: TRBJ1-1; CDR3: CASSVELVSTEAFF; DNA: TGTGCCAGCAGCGTAGAATTGGTTAGCACTGAAGCTTTCTTT
D: TRBD2; V: TRBV6-5; length: 15; size: .; J: TRBJ2-3; CDR3: CASSPTSGSTDTQYF; DNA: TGTGCCAGCAGCCCCACTAGCGGGAGTACAGATACGCAGTATTTT
D: .; V: TRBV6-1; length: 13; size: .; J: TRBJ1-5; CDR3: CASTKDRGQPQHF; DNA: TGTGCCAGCACAAAGGACCGAGGGCAGCCCCAGCATTTT
D: .; V: TRBV7-6; length: 13; size: .; J: TRBJ1-1; CDR3: CASSLGEEAEAFF; DNA: TGTGCCAGCAGCTTAGGGGAGGAGGCTGAAGCTTTCTTT
D: .; V: TRBV19; length: 16; size: .; J: TRBJ1-3; CDR3: CASSILLRSSGNTIYF; DNA: TGTGCCAGTAGTATACTTTTGAGAAGCTCTGGAAACACCATATATTTT
D: .; V: TRBV5-1; length: 13; size: .; J: TRBJ2-7; CDR3: CASSLGSVYEQYF; DNA: TGCGCCAGCAGCTTGGGGTCCGTCTATGAGCAGTACTTC
D: TRBD2; V: TRBV5-1; length: 16; size: .; J: TRBJ2-1; CDR3: CASSLEGLAGYNEQFF; DNA: TGCGCCAGCAGCTTGGAGGGACTAGCGGGATACAATGAGCAGTTCTTC
D: TRBD2; V: TRBV7-7; length: 13; size: .; J: TRBJ2-7; CDR3: CASSRTSSYEQYF; DNA: TGTGCTAGCAGCCGGACTAGTTCTTACGAGCAGTACTTC
D: TRBD2; V: TRBV25-1; length: 15; size: .; J: TRBJ2-1; CDR3: CASGRTSDRNPRRFF; DNA: TGTGCCAGCGGTCGGACTAGCGACCGGAACCCGCGGCGGTTCTTC
D: .; V: TRBV30; length: 16; size: .; J: TRBJ2-1; CDR3: CAWSGMGVSSYNEQFF; DNA: TGTGCCTGGAGTGGAATGGGCGTCAGCTCCTACAATGAGCAGTTCTTC
D: TRBD1; V: TRBV7-9; length: 12; size: .; J: TRBJ2-1; CDR3: CASSSGGNEQFF; DNA: TGTGCCAGCTCTTCAGGGGGAAATGAGCAGTTCTTC
D: TRBD1; V: TRBV9; length: 15; size: .; J: TRBJ1-4; CDR3: CASSPTGTENEKLFF; DNA: TGTGCCAGCAGCCCAACGGGGACAGAGAATGAAAAACTGTTTTTT
D: .; V: TRBV21-1; length: 14; size: few; J: TRBJ2-1; CDR3: CASSTGNVVNEQFF; DNA: TGTGCCAGCAGCACGGGGAACGTCGTCAATGAGCAGTTCTTC
D: .; V: TRBV30; length: 12; size: .; J: TRBJ2-7; CDR3: CALRRGIGEQYF; DNA: TGTGCCCTGAGAAGGGGGATAGGCGAGCAGTACTTC